The rows below give T cell receptor beta chains drawn from one sample of a study of blood T cell repertoires in COVID-19. TCRdb's copy holds only in-frame clones and misses some; the assay was immunoSEQ multiplex PCR. The sample shows fewer than 80,000 clones, 90% of them seen only once. Sequenced sample: peripheral blood. These receptors came from a man aged 50-60 years with acute or convalescent COVID-19. CDR3s include the opening cysteine and the closing phenylalanine or tryptophan. A D gene is named only where the DNA matches it firmly. Size is omitted from some rows. Given values are once, few, many or a class for expanded clones.

NA	TRBV11-3	TRBJ1-1	NA	CASSLLAVASNTEAFF	TGTGCCAGCAGCTTACTGGCAGTAGCTTCGAACACTGAAGCTTTCTTT
NA	TRBV3-1/TRBV3-2	TRBJ2-1	NA	CASSQGQQLYNEQFF	TGTGCCAGCAGCCAAGGACAGCAACTCTACAATGAGCAGTTCTTC
NA	TRBV29-1	TRBJ2-7	NA	CSVEEGGLDRGLAGLTYEQYF	TGCAGCGTTGAAGAGGGGGGCCTTGACAGGGGTCTAGCGGGACTTACCTACGAGCAGTACTTC
NA	TRBV7-9	TRBJ1-2	NA	CASSSDGADYNYGYTF	TGTGCCAGCAGCTCCGATGGGGCAGATTATAACTATGGCTACACCTTC
NA	TRBV5-1	TRBJ1-2	NA	CASSLLEGSYGYTF	TGCGCCAGCAGCTTGTTGGAGGGGAGCTATGGCTACACCTTC
NA	TRBV21-1	TRBJ2-7	NA	CASSSWDIYEQYF	TGTGCCAGCAGCTCCTGGGACATCTACGAGCAGTACTTC
NA	TRBV19	TRBJ2-5	TRBD2	CASSTLAGGPLETQYF	TGTGCCAGTAGTACCCTAGCGGGAGGGCCTTTGGAGACCCAGTACTTC
NA	TRBV9	TRBJ1-1	NA	CASSVRQRDTEAFF	TGTGCCAGCAGCGTCCGACAGAGAGACACTGAAGCTTTCTTT
few	TRBV29-1	TRBJ2-7	NA	CSVTTPYEQYF	TGCAGCGTCACCACTCCCTACGAGCAGTACTTC
NA	TRBV6-5	TRBJ1-3	NA	CASSLRGADGNTIYF	TGTGCCAGCAGCCTGCGGGGGGCAGACGGAAACACCATATATTTT
once	TRBV4-2	TRBJ2-7	NA	CASSPTQPPYEQYF	TGTGCCAGCAGCCCGACTCAACCTCCCTACGAGCAGTACTTC
NA	TRBV30	TRBJ2-2	NA	CAWSSVGELFF	TGTGCCTGGAGTTCAGTCGGGGAGCTGTTTTTT
once	TRBV15	TRBJ2-5	TRBD1	CATSRVLNRGETQYF	TGTGCCACCAGCAGAGTCCTTAACAGGGGAGAGACCCAGTACTTC
once	TRBV30	TRBJ2-1	TRBD2	CAWRGLAGLNEQFF	TGTGCCTGGAGGGGACTAGCGGGACTCAATGAGCAGTTCTTC
NA	TRBV11-2	TRBJ2-1	NA	CASSLVQGGTGNEQFF	TGTGCCAGCAGCTTAGTTCAGGGGGGAACGGGCAATGAGCAGTTCTTC
NA	TRBV29-1	TRBJ2-3	NA	CSAPWTSTDTQYF	TGCAGCGCCCCGTGGACTAGCACAGATACGCAGTATTTT
NA	TRBV5-1	TRBJ1-1	NA	CASSLDPGTTEAFF	TGCGCCAGCAGCTTGGATCCGGGAACCACTGAAGCTTTCTTT
NA	TRBV11-3	TRBJ2-2	NA	CASSLDHYTGELFF	TGTGCCAGCAGCTTAGACCACTACACCGGGGAGCTGTTTTTT
NA	TRBV10-1	TRBJ2-3	TRBD2	CASSEAGRTDTQYF	TGCGCCAGCAGTGAAGCGGGACGCACAGATACGCAGTATTTT
NA	TRBV7-9	TRBJ1-1	TRBD1	CASSFPRGQGATEAFF	TGTGCCAGCAGCTTCCCACGGGGACAGGGGGCGACTGAAGCTTTCTTT
NA	TRBV19	TRBJ2-1	TRBD2	CASSIDSNGGAGGYLNEQFF	TGTGCCAGTAGTATAGATTCCAATGGTGGGGCGGGAGGGTATCTAAATGAGCAGTTCTTC
NA	TRBV25-1	TRBJ2-5	NA	CASSEYKVGETQYF	TGTGCCAGCAGTGAATATAAGGTCGGGGAGACCCAGTACTTC
NA	TRBV18	TRBJ2-7	NA	CASSPPTGPYEQYF	TGTGCCAGCTCACCACCAACAGGACCCTACGAGCAGTACTTC
NA	TRBV2	TRBJ2-2	TRBD2	CASLKETSGTGELFF	TGTGCCAGCCTAAAGGAGACTAGCGGGACCGGGGAGCTGTTTTTT
NA	TRBV19	TRBJ2-3	NA	CASSIAGAGADTQYF	TGTGCCAGTAGTATAGCGGGAGCTGGGGCAGATACGCAGTATTTT
once	TRBV27	TRBJ1-2	TRBD1	CASSPLGTGTYGYTF	TGTGCCAGCAGTCCCCTCGGGACAGGGACCTATGGCTACACCTTC
NA	TRBV7-2	TRBJ2-5	TRBD1	CASSFDRGRVETQYF	TGTGCCAGCAGCTTCGACAGGGGGCGTGTAGAGACCCAGTACTTC